This paragraph reports one TCR beta chain. This entry is derived from a study of blood T cell repertoires in COVID-19. Overall study context: Sites across the United States, Italy and Spain contributed samples from acute and convalescent COVID-19.

The CDR3 contains 18 residues. Unmatched junction bases numbered 15, after V lost 2 bases and J lost 8 bases. Per germline, CDR1 LNHDA and CDR2 SQIVND (reference sequence). TCRdb's table, derived via immunoSEQ multiplex PCR, lists solely in-frame clones and lacks some. Among roughly 240,000 clones listed, approximately 83% were seen once. The J gene is TRBJ2-2, the V gene TRBV19; 9 nucleotides agree with TRBD2. This clonotype originated in a woman aged 25 to 39 who had recovered from COVID-19. The sequenced material came from peripheral blood. In DNA, the CDR3 is TGTGCCAGTAGTATATCCCAAGTTAGCGGGGGTTTAAGTGGGGAGCTGTTTTTT. Its protein is CASSISQVSGGLSGELFF. The whole variable domain, remainder taken from reference TRBV19 and TRBJ2-2, is DGGITQSPKYLFRKEGQNVTLSCEQNLNHDAMYWYRQDPGQGLRLIYYSQIVNDFQKGDIAEGYSVSREKKESFPLTVTSAQKNPTAFYLCASSISQVSGGLSGELFFGEGSRLTVL.